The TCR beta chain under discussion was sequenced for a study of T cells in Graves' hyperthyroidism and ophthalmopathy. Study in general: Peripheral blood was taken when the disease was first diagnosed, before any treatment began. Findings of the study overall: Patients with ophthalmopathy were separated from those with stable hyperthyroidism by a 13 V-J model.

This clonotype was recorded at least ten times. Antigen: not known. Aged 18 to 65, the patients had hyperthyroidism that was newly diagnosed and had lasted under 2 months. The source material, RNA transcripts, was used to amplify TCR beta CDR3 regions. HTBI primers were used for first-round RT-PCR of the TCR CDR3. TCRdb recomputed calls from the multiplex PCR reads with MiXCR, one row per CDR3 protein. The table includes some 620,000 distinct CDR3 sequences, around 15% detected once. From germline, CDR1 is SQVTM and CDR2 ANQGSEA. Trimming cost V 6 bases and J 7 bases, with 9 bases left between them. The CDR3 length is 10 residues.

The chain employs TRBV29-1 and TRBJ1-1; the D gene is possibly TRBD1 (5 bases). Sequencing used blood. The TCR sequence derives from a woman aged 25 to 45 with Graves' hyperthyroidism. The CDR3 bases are TGCAGCGTGGGACGGGTTGAAGCTTTCTTT. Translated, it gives CSVGRVEAFF.